This TCR beta chain comes out of a study of control samples from healthy donors and cancer patients (dated by TCRdb to 2020 to 2022). Receptor libraries were prepared by the immunoSEQ multiplex PCR assay. This is the immuneACCESS table as TCRdb keeps it, with only in-frame sequences that have V and J called. A part of the clones is gone; compared with another copy, unresolved V genes explain less than half, and the rest is unexplained. For this sample there are 140,000 to 150,000 clones; roughly nine tenths appear just once. The ten largest clones represent over 4% of the sample. A word on this clone: Its antigen has not been determined. Base qualities are not recorded, but no much larger clone differs from it by a single base.

From cysteine to phenylalanine, the CDR3 is 16 amino acids long. Kept here is only the CDR3 DNA, which spans 48 bases and is read in frame from base 1. Relative to germline, V is missing 0 bases and J is missing 1 base, with 2 bases of the junction outside any gene match. In the germline V gene (reference sequence), CDR1 corresponds to LNHDA and CDR2 to SQIVND. The sample was blood. The V gene is TRBV19 and the J gene is TRBJ2-2; 7 bases in the junction line up with TRBD2. This sequence was found in a young man in good health. At the DNA level, the sequence is TGTGCCAGTAGTATAGACTGGGGGGGGAACACCGGGGAGCTGTTTTTT. Its protein reads: CASSIDWGGNTGELFF.